The text below deals with one TCR beta chain. The table came from immunoSEQ multiplex PCR; TCRdb's copy has only in-frame clones and leaves some out. The table has hundreds of thousands of clones, around 85% seen once. This sample was taken from a study of shared T cell receptors in the human thymus. The CDR3 spans 18 residues. V was clipped by 6 bases and J by 2 bases; unmatched bases: 10. In germline, CDR1 is LGHNT, CDR2 FRNRAP. A further study also used this sample, focusing on human thymus T cells. That paper states: Thymic resections from corrective heart surgery supplied the tissue. Unrelated people showed highly overlapping thymic repertoires, related research reported.

The sequenced material came from thymocytes. The chain is built from TRBV12-5 and TRBJ2-1, with 13 bases lining up with TRBD2. The TCR was taken from a girl under three years old with a congenital heart defect. CDR3: CASGSTSGGAVAYNEQFF. Written as DNA, the CDR3 is TGTGCTAGTGGCTCAACTAGCGGGGGGGCCGTGGCCTACAATGAGCAGTTCTTC.